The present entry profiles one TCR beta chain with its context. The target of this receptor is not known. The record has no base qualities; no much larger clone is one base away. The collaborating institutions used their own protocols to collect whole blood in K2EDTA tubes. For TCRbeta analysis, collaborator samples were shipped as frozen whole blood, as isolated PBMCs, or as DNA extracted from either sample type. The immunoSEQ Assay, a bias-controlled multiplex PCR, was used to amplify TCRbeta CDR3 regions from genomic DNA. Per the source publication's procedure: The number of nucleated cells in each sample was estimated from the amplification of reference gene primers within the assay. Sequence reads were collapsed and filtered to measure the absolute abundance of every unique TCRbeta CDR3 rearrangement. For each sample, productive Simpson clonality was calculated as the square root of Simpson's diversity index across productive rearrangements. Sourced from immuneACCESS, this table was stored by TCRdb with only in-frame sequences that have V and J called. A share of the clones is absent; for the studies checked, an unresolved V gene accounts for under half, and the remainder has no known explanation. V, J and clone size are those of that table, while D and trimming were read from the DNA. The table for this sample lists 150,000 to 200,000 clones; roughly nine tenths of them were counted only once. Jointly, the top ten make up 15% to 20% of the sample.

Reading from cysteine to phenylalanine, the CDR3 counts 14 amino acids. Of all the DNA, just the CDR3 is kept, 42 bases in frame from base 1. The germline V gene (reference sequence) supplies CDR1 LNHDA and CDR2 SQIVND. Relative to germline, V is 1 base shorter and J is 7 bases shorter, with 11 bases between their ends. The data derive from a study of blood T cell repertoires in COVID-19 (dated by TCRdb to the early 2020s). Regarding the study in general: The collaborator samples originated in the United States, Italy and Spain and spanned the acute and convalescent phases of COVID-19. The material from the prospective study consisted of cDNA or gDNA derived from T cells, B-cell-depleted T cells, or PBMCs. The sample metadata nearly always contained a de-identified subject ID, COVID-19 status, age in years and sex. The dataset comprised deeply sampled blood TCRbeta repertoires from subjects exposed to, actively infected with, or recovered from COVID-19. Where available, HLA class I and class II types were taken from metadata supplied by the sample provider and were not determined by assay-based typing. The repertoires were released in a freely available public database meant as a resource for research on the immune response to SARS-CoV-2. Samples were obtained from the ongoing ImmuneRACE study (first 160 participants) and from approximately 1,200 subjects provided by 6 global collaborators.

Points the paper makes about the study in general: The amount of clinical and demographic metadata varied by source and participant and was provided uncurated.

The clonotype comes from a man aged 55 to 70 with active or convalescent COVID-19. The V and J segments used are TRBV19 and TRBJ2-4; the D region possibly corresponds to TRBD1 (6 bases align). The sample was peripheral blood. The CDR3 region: CASSIGSGVNIQYF. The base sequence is TGTGCCAGTAGTATAGGGTCAGGGGTCAACATTCAGTACTTC.